The T cell receptor (beta chain) under discussion was sequenced for a study of blood T cells in healthy people across ages. On this clonotype itself: Its specificity is unknown.

Together with a sample-barcoded 5' primer, a J-beta primer mix was included in a second PCR lasting roughly 6 to 12 cycles. One entry per CDR3 protein results from TCRdb running MiXCR on the 5' RACE reads. Of nearly 800,000 distinct CDR3 sequences detected, 25% appear once; the ten largest clones hold more than 3%. V dropped 5 bases and J dropped 4 bases, with 11 bases sitting between them. The CDR3 is 14 amino acids. Germline V gives CDR1 KGHDR, CDR2 SFDVKD. Per sample, a minimum of 6 million PBMCs were isolated. Extracted total RNA amounted to at least 6 micrograms for each sample. Findings and caveats of the study: Estimates of total diversity, which came from one million sequenced T cells, were considered to be underestimates. Getting older went along with TCR beta diversity per million T cells dropping roughly linearly.

These data were also filed under a second study, of T cells of mothers and their children.

Sequencing was performed on blood. The TCR originated in a boy between 10 and 17 years old in good health. The V call is TRBV24-1, the J call TRBJ2-1; D is undetermined. In nucleotides, the CDR3 is TGTGCCACCAGTGTTGGGGTAACTTACAATGAGCAGTTCTTC. It specifies CATSVGVTYNEQFF.